This TCR beta chain was sequenced in a study of blood T cell repertoires in COVID-19. Study-level background: Samples came from the United States, Italy and Spain, spanning acute and convalescent COVID-19.

Measured with immunoSEQ multiplex PCR; TCRdb has only the in-frame clones, and not every one. Found here are 25,000 to 30,000 clones, 65% to 90% of them singletons; the top ten hold under 2%. The junction had 11 bases not matched to a gene; V was cut back by 5 bases and J by 11 bases. The CDR3 is 13 residues long. Per the germline V gene, CDR1 is MNHEY and CDR2 is SMNVEV (reference sequence). The receptor was isolated from a man at least 80 years old with active or convalescent COVID-19. This chain uses TRBV27 with TRBJ1-1; TRBD1 agrees at 7 bases. Sequenced material: peripheral blood. CDR3 amino acids: CASSIRDSGRAFF. The CDR3 bases are TGTGCCAGCAGTATCCGGGACAGCGGAAGGGCTTTCTTT.